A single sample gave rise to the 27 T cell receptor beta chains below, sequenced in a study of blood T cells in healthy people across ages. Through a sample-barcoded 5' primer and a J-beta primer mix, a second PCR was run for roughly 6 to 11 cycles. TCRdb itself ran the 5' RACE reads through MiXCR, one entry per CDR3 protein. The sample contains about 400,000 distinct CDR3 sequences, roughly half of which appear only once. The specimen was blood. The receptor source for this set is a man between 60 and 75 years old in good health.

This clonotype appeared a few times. Here the CDR3 reads CSARRGQETQYF. CDR3 DNA sequence: TGCAGTGCTAGACGTGGGCAAGAGACCCAGTACTTC. The chain is built from TRBV20-1 and TRBJ2-5; no firm D call. The V end lost 2 bases, the J end lost 2 bases, and 6 bases lay between the germline ends. CDR1 is DFQATT and CDR2 is SNEGSKA in the germline V gene (reference sequence). The CDR3 has 12 amino acids.

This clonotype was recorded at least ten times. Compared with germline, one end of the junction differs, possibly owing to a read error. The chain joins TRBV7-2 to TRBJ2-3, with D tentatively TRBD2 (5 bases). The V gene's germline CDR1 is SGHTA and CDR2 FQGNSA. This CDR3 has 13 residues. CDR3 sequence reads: CASSPGITDTQYF. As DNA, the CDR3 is TGCGCCAGCAGCCCGGGGATCACAGATACGCAGTATTTT.

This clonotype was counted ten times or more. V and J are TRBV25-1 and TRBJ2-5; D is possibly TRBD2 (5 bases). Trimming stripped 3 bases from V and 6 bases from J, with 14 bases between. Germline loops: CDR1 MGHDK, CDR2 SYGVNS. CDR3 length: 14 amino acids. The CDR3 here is CASSDAGPEKTQYF. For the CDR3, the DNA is TGTGCCAGCAGTGACGCGGGTCCGGAAAAGACCCAGTACTTC.

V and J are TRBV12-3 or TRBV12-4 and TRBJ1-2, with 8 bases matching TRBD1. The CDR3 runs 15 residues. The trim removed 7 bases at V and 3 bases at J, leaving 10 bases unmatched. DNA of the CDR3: TGTGCCAGCACTCACTCCACAGGGGGTCACTATGGCTACACCTTC. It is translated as CASTHSTGGHYGYTF.

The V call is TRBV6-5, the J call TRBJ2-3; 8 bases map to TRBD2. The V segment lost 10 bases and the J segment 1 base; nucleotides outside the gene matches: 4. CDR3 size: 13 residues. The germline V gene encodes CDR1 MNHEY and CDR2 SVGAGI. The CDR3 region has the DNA TGTGCCACCCTACTAGCGGGCACAGATACGCAGTATTTT. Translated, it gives CATLLAGTDTQYF.

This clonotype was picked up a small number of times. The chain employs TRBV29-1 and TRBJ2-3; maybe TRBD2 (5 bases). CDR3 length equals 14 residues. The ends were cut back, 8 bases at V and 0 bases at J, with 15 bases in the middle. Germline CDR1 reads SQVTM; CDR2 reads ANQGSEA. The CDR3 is CSSADGISTDTQYF. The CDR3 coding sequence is TGCAGCTCCGCCGACGGGATAAGCACAGATACGCAGTATTTT.

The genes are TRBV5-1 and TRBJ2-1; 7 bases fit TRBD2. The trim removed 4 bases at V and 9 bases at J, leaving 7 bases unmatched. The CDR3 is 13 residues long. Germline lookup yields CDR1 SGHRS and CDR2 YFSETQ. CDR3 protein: CASSEGTTSEQFF. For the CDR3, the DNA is TGCGCCAGCAGCGAGGGGACTACAAGTGAGCAGTTCTTC.

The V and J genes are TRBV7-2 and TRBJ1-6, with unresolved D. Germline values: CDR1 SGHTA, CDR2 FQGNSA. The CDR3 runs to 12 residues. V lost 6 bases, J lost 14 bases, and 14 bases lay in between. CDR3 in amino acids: CASSQELASLHF. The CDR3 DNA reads TGTGCCAGCAGTCAGGAACTTGCATCCCTCCACTTT.

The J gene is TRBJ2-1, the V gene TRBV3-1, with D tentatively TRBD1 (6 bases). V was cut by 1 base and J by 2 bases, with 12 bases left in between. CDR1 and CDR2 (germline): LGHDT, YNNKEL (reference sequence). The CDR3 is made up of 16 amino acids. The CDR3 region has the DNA TGTGCCAGCAGCCAAGGTCCGGGACACCCCTACAATGAGCAGTTCTTC. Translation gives CASSQGPGHPYNEQFF.

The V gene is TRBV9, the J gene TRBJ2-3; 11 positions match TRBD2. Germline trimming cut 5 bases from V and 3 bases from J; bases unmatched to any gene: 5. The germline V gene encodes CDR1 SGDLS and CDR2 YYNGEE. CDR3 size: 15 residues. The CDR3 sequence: CASSGPSGRTDTQYF. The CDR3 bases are TGTGCCAGCAGTGGCCCTAGCGGGAGGACAGATACGCAGTATTTT.

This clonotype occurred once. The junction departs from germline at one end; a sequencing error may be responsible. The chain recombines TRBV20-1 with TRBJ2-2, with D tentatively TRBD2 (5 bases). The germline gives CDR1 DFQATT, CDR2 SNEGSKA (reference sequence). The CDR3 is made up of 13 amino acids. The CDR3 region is CSARPTRAGELFF. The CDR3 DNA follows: TGCAGTGCTAGACCCACTAGGGCCGGAGAGCTGTTTTTT.

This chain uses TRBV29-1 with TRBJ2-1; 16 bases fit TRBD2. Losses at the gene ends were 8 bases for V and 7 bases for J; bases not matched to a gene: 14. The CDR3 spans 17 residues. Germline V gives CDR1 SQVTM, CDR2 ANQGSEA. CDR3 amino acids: CSILGGTSGREWNEQFF. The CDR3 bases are TGCAGCATATTGGGGGGGACTAGCGGGAGGGAGTGGAATGAGCAGTTCTTC.

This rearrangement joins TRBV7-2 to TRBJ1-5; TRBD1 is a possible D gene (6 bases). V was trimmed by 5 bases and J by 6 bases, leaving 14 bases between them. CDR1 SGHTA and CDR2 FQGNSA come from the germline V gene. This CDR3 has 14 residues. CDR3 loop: CASSRTQGGQPQHF. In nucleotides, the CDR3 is TGTGCCAGCAGCCGGACACAAGGGGGTCAGCCCCAGCATTTT.

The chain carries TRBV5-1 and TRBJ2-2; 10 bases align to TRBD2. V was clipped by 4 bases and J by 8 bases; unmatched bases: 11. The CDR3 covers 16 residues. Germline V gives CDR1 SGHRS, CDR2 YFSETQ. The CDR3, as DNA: TGCGCCAGCAGCACACTGCTAGCGGGGGCCAGTGGGGAGCTGTTTTTT. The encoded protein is CASSTLLAGASGELFF. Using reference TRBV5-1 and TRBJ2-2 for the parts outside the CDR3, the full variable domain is KAGVTQTPRYLIKTRGQQVTLSCSPISGHRSVSWYQQTPGQGLQFLFEYFSETQRNKGNFPGRFSGRQFSNSRSEMNVSTLELGDSALYLCASSTLLAGASGELFFGEGSRLTVL.

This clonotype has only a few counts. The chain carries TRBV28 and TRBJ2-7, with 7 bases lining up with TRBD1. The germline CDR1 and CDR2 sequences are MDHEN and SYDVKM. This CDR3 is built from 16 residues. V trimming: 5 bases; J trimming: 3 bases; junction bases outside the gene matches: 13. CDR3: CASSQVGYRGGYEQYF. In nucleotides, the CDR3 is TGTGCCAGCAGTCAAGTTGGGTACAGGGGTGGCTACGAGCAGTACTTC.

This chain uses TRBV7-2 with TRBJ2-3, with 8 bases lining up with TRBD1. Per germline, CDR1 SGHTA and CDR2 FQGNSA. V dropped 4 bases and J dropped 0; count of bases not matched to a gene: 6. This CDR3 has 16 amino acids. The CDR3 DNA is TGTGCCAGCAGCTCTAGGACAGGGCTTAGCACAGATACGCAGTATTTT. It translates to CASSSRTGLSTDTQYF. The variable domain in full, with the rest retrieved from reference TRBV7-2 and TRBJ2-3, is GAGVSQSPSNKVTEKGKDVELRCDPISGHTALYWYRQSLGQGLEFLIYFQGNSAPDKSGLPSDRFSAERTGGSVSTLTIQRTQQEDSAVYLCASSSRTGLSTDTQYFGPGTRLTVL.

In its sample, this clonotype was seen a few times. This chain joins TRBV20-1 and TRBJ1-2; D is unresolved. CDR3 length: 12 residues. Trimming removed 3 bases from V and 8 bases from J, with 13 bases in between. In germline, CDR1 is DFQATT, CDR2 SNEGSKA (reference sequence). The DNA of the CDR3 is TGCAGTGCTAGGAAAAAGATGGGGGGCTACACCTTC. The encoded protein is CSARKKMGGYTF.

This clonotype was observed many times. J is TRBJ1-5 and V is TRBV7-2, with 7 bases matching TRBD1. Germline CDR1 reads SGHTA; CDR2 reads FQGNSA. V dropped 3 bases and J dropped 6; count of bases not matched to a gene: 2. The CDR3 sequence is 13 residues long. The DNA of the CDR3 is TGTGCCAGCAGCTTCGACAGGGTTCAGCCCCAGCATTTT. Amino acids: CASSFDRVQPQHF.

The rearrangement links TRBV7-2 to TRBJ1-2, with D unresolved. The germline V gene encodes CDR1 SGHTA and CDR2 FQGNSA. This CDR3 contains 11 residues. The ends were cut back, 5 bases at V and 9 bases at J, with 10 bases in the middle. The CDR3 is CASSQDSRYTF. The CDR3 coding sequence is TGTGCCAGCAGCCAAGATAGCCGCTACACCTTC.

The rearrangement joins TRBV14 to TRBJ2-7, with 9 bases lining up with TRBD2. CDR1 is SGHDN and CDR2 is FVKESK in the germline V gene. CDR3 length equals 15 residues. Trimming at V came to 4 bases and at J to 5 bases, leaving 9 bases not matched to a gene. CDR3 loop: CASSPWGAGGHEQYF. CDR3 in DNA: TGTGCCAGCAGCCCCTGGGGGGCGGGAGGGCACGAGCAGTACTTC. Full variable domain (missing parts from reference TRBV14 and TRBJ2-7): EAGVTQFPSHSVIEKGQTVTLRCDPISGHDNLYWYRRVMGKEIKFLLHFVKESKQDESGMPNNRFLAERTGGTYSTLKVQPAELEDSGVYFCASSPWGAGGHEQYFGPGTRLTVT.

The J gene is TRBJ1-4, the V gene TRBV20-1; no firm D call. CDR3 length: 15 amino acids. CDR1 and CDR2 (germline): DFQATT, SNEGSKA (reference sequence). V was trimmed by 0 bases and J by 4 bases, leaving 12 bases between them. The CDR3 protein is CSARDQRTDNEKLFF. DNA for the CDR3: TGCAGTGCTAGAGACCAACGGACGGATAATGAAAAACTGTTTTTT.

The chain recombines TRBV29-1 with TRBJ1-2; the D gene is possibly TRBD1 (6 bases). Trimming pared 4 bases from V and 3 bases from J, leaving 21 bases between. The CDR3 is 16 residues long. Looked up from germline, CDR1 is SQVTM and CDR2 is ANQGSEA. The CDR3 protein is CSVVSAGGGGDYGYTF. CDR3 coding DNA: TGCAGCGTTGTTTCTGCTGGTGGGGGCGGCGACTATGGCTACACCTTC.

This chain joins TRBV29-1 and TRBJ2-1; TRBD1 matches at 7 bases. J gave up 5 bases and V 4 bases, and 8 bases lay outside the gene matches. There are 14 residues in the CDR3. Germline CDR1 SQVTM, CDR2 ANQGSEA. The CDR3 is CSVVGTALDNEQFF. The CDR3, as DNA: TGCAGCGTTGTTGGGACAGCATTGGACAATGAGCAGTTCTTC.

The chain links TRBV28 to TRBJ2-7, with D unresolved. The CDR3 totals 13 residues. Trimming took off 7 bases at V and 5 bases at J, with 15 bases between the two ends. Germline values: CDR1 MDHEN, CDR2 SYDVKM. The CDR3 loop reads CASNIDSSHEQYF. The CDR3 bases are TGTGCCAGCAACATTGATAGCTCTCACGAGCAGTACTTC.

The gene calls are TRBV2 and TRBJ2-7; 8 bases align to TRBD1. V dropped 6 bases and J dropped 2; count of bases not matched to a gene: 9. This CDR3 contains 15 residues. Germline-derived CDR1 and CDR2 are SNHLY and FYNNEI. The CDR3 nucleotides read TGTGCCAGCAGAAAAGACAGGGGCGAAACCTACGAGCAGTACTTC. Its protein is CASRKDRGETYEQYF.

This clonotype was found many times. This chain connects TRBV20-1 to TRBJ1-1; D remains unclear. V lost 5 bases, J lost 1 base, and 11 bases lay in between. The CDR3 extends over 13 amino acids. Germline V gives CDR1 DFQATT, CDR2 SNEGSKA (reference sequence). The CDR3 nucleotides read TGCAGTGCTCTAGGGTCCTGGAACACTGAAGCTTTCTTT. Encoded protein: CSALGSWNTEAFF.

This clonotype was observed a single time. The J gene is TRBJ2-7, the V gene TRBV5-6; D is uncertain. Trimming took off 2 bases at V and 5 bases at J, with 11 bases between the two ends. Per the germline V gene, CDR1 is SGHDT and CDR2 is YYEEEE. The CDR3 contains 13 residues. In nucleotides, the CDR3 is TGTGCCAGCAGCTTCCCCCTGGCCCACGAGCAGTACTTC. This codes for CASSFPLAHEQYF.